These 23 T cell receptor beta chains share one sample of origin, sequenced in a study of shared clonotypes between healthy human individuals. This table comes from immunoSEQ multiplex PCR, and its TCRdb copy is limited to in-frame clones, with some not included. The data show about 500,000 clones, 75% to 80% seen once. Sample: PBMCs. The receptors were sampled from a middle-aged woman in good health. Some clones in this sample may be carry-over from other donors' samples.

The V gene is TRBV9, the J gene TRBJ2-4; 10 nucleotides align to TRBD1. Germline V gene lookup returns CDR1 SGDLS and CDR2 YYNGEE. The V and J ends lost 0 bases and 6 bases, in that order; junction bases with no gene match: 3. This CDR3 has 15 amino acids. The chain's CDR3 is CASSVGQGAGNIQYF. In DNA form, the CDR3 reads TGTGCCAGCAGCGTAGGACAGGGGGCAGGAAACATTCAGTACTTC.

At least ten counts were recorded for this clone. This chain connects TRBV28 to TRBJ1-2, with D tentatively TRBD1 (5 bases). Trimming shortened V by 2 bases and J by 4 bases, and 11 bases separated the two germline ends. CDR1 and CDR2 (germline): MDHEN, SYDVKM. The CDR3 consists of 14 residues. The CDR3 DNA is TGTGCCAGCAGTTTACCCCAGGGAACCTATGGCTACACCTTC. It yields the protein CASSLPQGTYGYTF.

The chain employs TRBV6-6 and TRBJ2-7; TRBD1 might be the D (6 bases). Germline CDR1 and CDR2: MNHNY and SVGAGI (reference sequence). The CDR3 has 13 amino acids. V was cut by 2 bases and J by 4 bases, with 9 bases left in between. The CDR3 coding sequence is TGTGCCAGCAGTTACCGGACAGAGTACGAGCAGTACTTC. Translation gives CASSYRTEYEQYF.

The chain links TRBV30 to TRBJ2-5, with a tentative D call TRBD1 (6 bases). The germline V and J ends were trimmed by 4 bases and 9 bases, with 18 bases remaining between them. The germline CDR1 and CDR2 sequences are GTSNPN and SVGIG (reference sequence). The CDR3 runs to 13 residues. CDR3 sequence: CAWTLKGQGPQYF. In DNA, the CDR3 is TGTGCCTGGACTCTCAAGGGCCAGGGGCCCCAGTACTTC.

Details on this clone: Since a far larger clone is one base different, this is likely a read error. This chain links TRBV30 with TRBJ1-2; D is unclear. V was pared by 6 bases and J by 6 bases, with 23 bases between. Germline V gives CDR1 GTSNPN, CDR2 SVGIG (reference sequence). The CDR3 is made up of 15 amino acids. Here the CDR3 reads CACLWGFGEVHGYTF. The DNA of the CDR3 is TGTGCCTGCCTCTGGGGTTTCGGGGAAGTCCATGGCTACACCTTC.

The chain employs TRBV27 and TRBJ2-3, with 12 nucleotides matching TRBD2. The V gene's germline CDR1 is MNHEY and CDR2 SMNVEV (reference sequence). J lost 6 bases, V lost 5 bases, and 6 bases had no gene match. The CDR3 consists of 15 residues. The CDR3 coding sequence is TGTGCCAGCAGTCTGACTAGCGGGAGCCCGGATACGCAGTATTTT. Amino acid sequence: CASSLTSGSPDTQYF.

In this sample, this clone turned up a few times. The chain combines TRBV9 with TRBJ1-5; 10 positions agree with TRBD1. The CDR3 runs 15 residues. V dropped 3 bases and J dropped 5; count of bases not matched to a gene: 5. Germline lookup yields CDR1 SGDLS and CDR2 YYNGEE. Written as DNA, the CDR3 is TGTGCCAGCAGCGCAACCGGGACAGGGGATCAGCCCCAGCATTTT. This sequence encodes CASSATGTGDQPQHF.

The chain is built from TRBV19 and TRBJ1-4; 9 nucleotides align to TRBD1. After removal of 6 bases from V and 8 bases from J, the junction contained 13 bases not matched to a gene. Germline-derived CDR1 and CDR2 are LNHDA and SQIVND (reference sequence). The CDR3 has 16 amino acids. The CDR3 loop reads CASSQFVGQGDEKLFF. In nucleotides, the CDR3 is TGTGCCAGTAGCCAATTCGTGGGACAGGGAGACGAAAAACTGTTTTTT.

This clone was observed a few times. The chain carries TRBV2 and TRBJ2-7; 8 positions match TRBD2. J was trimmed by 6 bases and V by 7 bases; bases with no gene match: 14. The CDR3 consists of 15 residues. Germline lookup yields CDR1 SNHLY and CDR2 FYNNEI. The CDR3, as DNA: TGTGCCAGCAAGACTTCCGGGACTAGTCTGACCGAGCAGTACTTC. Translated, it gives CASKTSGTSLTEQYF.

The chain links TRBV7-2 to TRBJ2-1, with unresolved D. The V gene lost 2 bases and the J gene lost 4 bases, with 18 bases spanning the gap. CDR1 and CDR2 from the germline V gene are SGHTA and FQGNSA. The CDR3 covers 17 residues. DNA for the CDR3: TGTGCCAGCAGCTTAACCCCTAGTGGAAAAAGGTACAATGAGCAGTTCTTC. This sequence encodes CASSLTPSGKRYNEQFF.

The V call is TRBV4-1, the J call TRBJ2-1, with a weak D call TRBD1 (5 bases). This CDR3 contains 15 residues. Trimming took off 0 bases at V and 8 bases at J, with 14 bases between the two ends. The germline gives CDR1 MGHRA, CDR2 YSYEKL. The CDR3 nucleotides are TGCGCCAGCAGCCAAGACAGGGTCGCCGGCGATGAGCAGTTCTTC. Its protein product is CASSQDRVAGDEQFF.

About this clone itself: A read error may be the cause here, since a much bigger clone is one base away. In the same sample, other DNA sequences code for this CDR3. The chain recombines TRBV28 with TRBJ2-7, with 9 bases that match TRBD1. J gave up 0 bases and V 5 bases, and 8 bases lay outside the gene matches. CDR1 and CDR2 from the germline V gene are MDHEN and SYDVKM. The CDR3 consists of 16 residues. The CDR3 bases are TGTGCCAGCAGTCCTCGAGGGACAGGGATCTCCTACGAGCAGTACTTC. Its protein product is CASSPRGTGISYEQYF.

Only one count was recorded for this clone. The chain carries TRBV7-2 and TRBJ2-2; D may be TRBD2 (6 bases). Germline CDR1 SGHTA, CDR2 FQGNSA. Trimming took 3 bases from V and 1 from J, leaving 9 bases between them. This CDR3 is built from 15 residues. The CDR3, as DNA: TGTGCCAGCAGCTTCTGGCGGGGGAACACCGGGGAGCTGTTTTTT. Encoded protein: CASSFWRGNTGELFF.

J is TRBJ1-4 and V is TRBV20-1; D gene ambiguous. This CDR3 contains 11 residues. Germline V gene sequence: CDR1 DFQATT, CDR2 SNEGSKA (reference sequence). The V gene lost 6 bases and the J gene lost 10 bases, with 12 bases spanning the gap. This CDR3 reads CSAPSQGKLFF. The CDR3 coding sequence is TGCAGTGCCCCTAGCCAAGGAAAACTGTTTTTT.

In regard to this clone: A far larger clone is one base from this, pointing to a likely read error. The chain employs TRBV29-1 and TRBJ1-1; the D gene is possibly TRBD1 (6 bases). This CDR3 comprises 12 residues. Germline lookup yields CDR1 SQVTM and CDR2 ANQGSEA. V lost 6 bases to trimming and J lost 6 bases, with 14 bases between them. The CDR3 coding sequence is TGCAGCGTGAGTACAGGGAGAGCTGAAGCTTTCTTT. It encodes CSVSTGRAEAFF.

CDR3 coding DNA: TGTGCCAGCAGGAAAACAGGGGCCTCCGCCAATCAGCCCCAGCATTTT. Translation gives CASRKTGASANQPQHF. The rearrangement uses TRBV2 and TRBJ1-5; the match to TRBD1 covers 7 bases. The CDR3 has 16 residues. V lost 6 bases, J lost 3 bases, and 11 bases stayed unmatched. In germline, CDR1 is SNHLY, CDR2 FYNNEI.

The genes are TRBV27 and TRBJ1-2, with D unclear. Per the germline V gene, CDR1 is MNHEY and CDR2 is SMNVEV (reference sequence). The ends were cut back, 2 bases at V and 4 bases at J, with 14 bases in the middle. The CDR3 length is 15 residues. The DNA of the CDR3 is TGTGCCAGCAGTTTAGACTGGGCCGCTGCCTATGGCTACACCTTC. Amino acid sequence: CASSLDWAAAYGYTF.

Notes on this clone: Possible read error: a much larger clone is one base away. This same CDR3 is encoded by further DNA sequences in the sample. The chain has TRBV7-9 and TRBJ2-3; 9 bases map to TRBD2. From germline, CDR1 is SEHNR and CDR2 FQNEAQ (reference sequence). The CDR3 is 15 residues long. V lost 5 bases, J lost 1 base, and 4 bases stayed unmatched. The CDR3 is CASSPRLAGTDTQYF. CDR3 nucleotide sequence: TGTGCCAGCAGCCCCCGACTAGCGGGCACAGATACGCAGTATTTT.

CDR3 in amino acids: CSVAKGSNQPQHF. CDR3 coding DNA: TGCAGCGTTGCCAAGGGTAGCAATCAGCCCCAGCATTTT. This sequence joins TRBV29-1 and TRBJ1-5; no firm D call. This CDR3 spans 13 amino acids. The germline V gene encodes CDR1 SQVTM and CDR2 ANQGSEA. Trimming removed 4 bases from V and 0 bases from J, with 7 bases in between.

The J gene is TRBJ2-1, the V gene TRBV15; 10 bases agree with TRBD2. This CDR3 contains 15 residues. Losses at the gene ends were 4 bases for V and 9 bases for J; bases not matched to a gene: 9. CDR1 is LNHNV and CDR2 is YYDKDF in the germline V gene (reference sequence). DNA for the CDR3: TGTGCCACCAGCACTAGCGGGAGTTGGGTTTTTGAGCAGTTCTTC. Protein: CATSTSGSWVFEQFF.

With regard to this clone: It is likely a read error, because the conserved phenylalanine at the end of the CDR3 is missing. V usage is TRBV5-4 and J usage is TRBJ1-2, with D unclear. The CDR3 consists of 18 residues. Germline V gene data show CDR1 as SGHNT and CDR2 as YYREEE (reference sequence). Trimming removed 0 bases at V and 4 bases at J, with 22 bases between. The CDR3 nucleotides read TGTGCCAGCAGCTTGGAGGGTCAGAGCCCGAAGCGGAGCTATGGCTACACCCTC. Its protein is CASSLEGQSPKRSYGYTL.

This clone was observed many times. A much larger clone differs by one base, so this may be a read error. Within the sample, other DNA sequences also encode this same CDR3. J is TRBJ1-5 and V is TRBV30; a weak D match, TRBD1 (5 bases). The length of the CDR3 is 14 residues. Germline assignment: CDR1 GTSNPN and CDR2 SVGIG (reference sequence). The CDR3 reads CALSGDFSNQPPHF. The CDR3 bases are TGTGCCTTGTCGGGGGATTTTAGCAATCAGCCCCCGCATTTT.

This chain connects TRBV18 to TRBJ2-5, with D tentatively TRBD1 or TRBD2 (5 bases each). The end of the DNA is better explained by TRBJ2-7, so the J call may be wrong. The CDR3 has 14 amino acids. Germline-derived CDR1 and CDR2 are KGHSH and LQKENI. The CDR3 DNA follows: TGTGCCAGCTCACTGAACCGGGACCTCTACGAGCAGTACTTC. Encoded protein: CASSLNRDLYEQYF.